Listed below are T cell receptor beta chains from one sample, sequenced in a study of cytomegalovirus exposure and HLA in healthy donors. Assay used: immunoSEQ multiplex PCR; TCRdb lists only in-frame clones, some missing. This table holds some 150,000 clones, approximately 78% found once. Source material: PBMCs. The receptors originated from a woman in her forties or fifties in good health and CMV-seropositive. Each CDR3 is given without its conserved first and last residue. Fields, in order: V gene, J gene, CDR3 length, CDR3 protein.

TRBV7-7	TRBJ2-1	16	ASSARGGMSSSYNEQF
TRBV6-1	TRBJ1-1	13	ASRTGTGMNTEAF
TRBV11-2	TRBJ2-7	13	ASSLMAGLLYEQY
TRBV7-8	TRBJ2-5	16	ASSLGLAGGRLKETQY
TRBV20-1	TRBJ1-2	9	SATTNYGYT
TRBV11-2	TRBJ1-1	16	ASSLDRVLGGPNTEAF
TRBV15	TRBJ2-5	11	ATSRSTRETQY
TRBV28	TRBJ1-1	13	ASSLLTGISTEAF
TRBV29-1	TRBJ2-7	12	SVGGGAGSYEQY
TRBV4-1	TRBJ1-5	12	ASSQGDGNQPQH
TRBV5-4	TRBJ2-1	13	ASSSGTRPYNEQF
TRBV2	TRBJ2-3	11	ASMREHTDTQY
TRBV6-1	TRBJ2-7	13	ASSGASGSFYEQY
TRBV29-1	TRBJ2-7	10	SAQGASYEQY
TRBV19	TRBJ1-1	14	ASSLGSRTGGTEAF
TRBV9	TRBJ2-3	11	ASSLTGSDTQY
TRBV7-8	TRBJ1-1	14	ASSLVGRVGRTEAF
TRBV21-1	TRBJ2-3	15	ASSQNETSLVPDTQY
TRBV7-9	TRBJ1-2	12	ASSLAGDSYGYT
TRBV6-6	TRBJ1-2	14	ASRPPRDSSNYGYT
TRBV7-3	TRBJ2-1	16	ASSRGWTGGGMRNEQF
TRBV28	TRBJ2-5	17	ASSPHPNSDRGWGETQY